This passage covers 29 T cell receptor beta chains from one sample sequenced in a study of shared clonotypes between healthy human individuals (dated by TCRdb to the early 2020s). CD8 naive samples were CD45RO-negative cells positively selected for CCR7, giving a CD45RA+CCR7+ population that excluded TemRA cells. Library preparation was by the immunoSEQ multiplex PCR assay. In TCRdb, the immuneACCESS table is reduced to in-frame sequences with V and J assigned. These tables do not hold every clone; where another copy was compared, an unresolved V gene accounts for under half, and the others remain unexplained. For this sample the table gives hundreds of thousands of clones, of which approximately 95% were detected only once. The ten largest clonotypes hold about 0.11% of the sample. Sample: naive CD8+ T cells sorted from blood. The meaning of the sample's cell subset or site label: CD45RA+CCR7+. Receptors originate from a woman in her twenties or thirties in good health.

V is TRBV9 and J is TRBJ2-7; 7 bases fit TRBD2. V lost 4 bases to trimming and J lost 3 bases; unmatched junction nucleotides: 13. Germline V gene sequence: CDR1 SGDLS, CDR2 YYNGEE. The CDR3 has 16 amino acids. CDR3 sequence: CASSPEVGGSFYEQYF. The CDR3 DNA sequence: TGTGCCAGCAGCCCAGAGGTAGGCGGGAGTTTCTACGAGCAGTACTTC.

This chain joins TRBV2 and TRBJ2-7; TRBD2 matches at 16 bases. Germline loops: CDR1 SNHLY, CDR2 FYNNEI. This CDR3 region has 16 residues. The J segment lost 2 bases and the V segment lost 6 bases, leaving 4 bases of the junction unmatched. CDR3 sequence reads: CASRKGLAGGAYEQYF. The DNA of the CDR3 is TGTGCCAGCAGGAAGGGACTAGCGGGAGGGGCCTACGAGCAGTACTTC.

This clone was seen only a few times. Other DNA sequences in the same sample also yield this CDR3. The gene calls are TRBV5-4 and TRBJ2-5; D call uncertain. CDR3 length: 13 amino acids. CDR1 is SGHNT and CDR2 is YYREEE in the germline V gene (reference sequence). V lost 0 bases and J lost 3, with 6 bases in between. CDR3 residues: CASSLEKEETQYF. The CDR3 DNA reads as TGTGCCAGCAGCTTGGAAAAGGAAGAGACCCAGTACTTC. The full variable domain, its missing parts supplied by reference TRBV5-4 and TRBJ2-5, is ETGVTQSPTHLIKTRGQQVTLRCSSQSGHNTVSWYQQALGQGPQFIFQYYREEENGRGNFPPRFSGLQFPNYSSELNVNALELDDSALYLCASSLEKEETQYFGPGTRLLVL.

The J gene is TRBJ1-3, the V gene TRBV7-9, with D hard to call. This CDR3 comprises 11 residues. V was cut by 10 bases and J by 3 bases, with 7 bases left in between. Germline values: CDR1 SEHNR, CDR2 FQNEAQ (reference sequence). The CDR3 loop reads CAIRRGNTIYF. CDR3 nucleotide sequence: TGTGCCATCCGCCGTGGAAACACCATATATTTT.

This clone came up once. The CDR3 here is CASRRLAGDYEQYF. The CDR3 bases are TGTGCCAGCAGACGACTAGCGGGTGACTACGAGCAGTACTTC. This chain uses TRBV28 with TRBJ2-7; 10 bases agree with TRBD2. The germline V gene has CDR1 MDHEN and CDR2 SYDVKM. CDR3 size: 14 residues. Trimming removed 6 bases from V and 3 bases from J; junction bases left unmatched: 5.

This chain joins TRBV15 and TRBJ2-2; the match to TRBD2 covers 14 bases. The length of the CDR3 is 17 residues. Germline V gene data show CDR1 as LNHNV and CDR2 as YYDKDF (reference sequence). V lost 2 bases and J lost 7; bases outside the gene matches: 6. This CDR3 reads CATSRRGLAGVGGELFF. Written as DNA, the CDR3 is TGTGCCACCAGCAGACGGGGACTAGCGGGAGTAGGCGGGGAGCTGTTTTTT.

The chain links TRBV12-5 to TRBJ2-7, with D uncertain. The ends were cut back, 1 base at V and 0 bases at J, with 4 bases in the middle. The germline CDR1 and CDR2 sequences are LGHNT and FRNRAP. There are 13 residues in the CDR3. CDR3: CASGLDDSYEQYF. CDR3 sequence (DNA): TGTGCTAGTGGTTTGGACGACTCCTACGAGCAGTACTTC.

The rearrangement joins TRBV5-6 to TRBJ2-7; perhaps TRBD2 as D (7 bases). CDR1 is SGHDT, CDR2 YYEEEE, per germline. The CDR3 loop spans 14 amino acids. V gave up 2 bases and J gave up 6 bases, with 15 bases separating them. The CDR3 reads CASSFGGPNTEQYF. CDR3 DNA sequence: TGTGCCAGCAGCTTCGGGGGGCCTAACACCGAGCAGTACTTC. Full variable domain (outside the CDR3, taken from reference TRBV5-6 and TRBJ2-7): DAGVTQSPTHLIKTRGQQVTLRCSPKSGHDTVSWYQQALGQGPQFIFQYYEEEERQRGNFPDRFSGHQFPNYSSELNVNALLLGDSALYLCASSFGGPNTEQYFGPGTRLTVT.

This chain joins TRBV19 and TRBJ1-1; TRBD1 matches at 8 bases. With 1 base clipped from V and 5 bases from J, the junction kept 3 bases outside the gene matches. The CDR3 consists of 14 residues. The V gene's germline CDR1 is LNHDA and CDR2 SQIVND (reference sequence). The CDR3 nucleotides are TGTGCCAGTAGTATAGTACAGGGGGGGACTGAAGCTTTCTTT. Its protein is CASSIVQGGTEAFF.

On this clone itself: This sample also contains other DNA sequences that code for the same CDR3. The chain uses TRBV5-4 and TRBJ1-1, with D hard to call. The length of the CDR3 is 11 residues. Trimming took 4 bases from V and 6 from J, leaving 7 bases between them. Germline V gene data show CDR1 as SGHNT and CDR2 as YYREEE (reference sequence). The CDR3 loop is CASSRDSEAFF. In DNA form, the CDR3 reads TGTGCCAGCAGCCGAGATTCTGAAGCTTTCTTT.

The CDR3 nucleotides read TGTGCCAGCAGCCGGGGACTAGCGGGGGATAGGAATGAGCAGTTCTTC. As protein: CASSRGLAGDRNEQFF. V and J are TRBV13 and TRBJ2-1; TRBD2 aligns across 14 bases. Germline V CDR1 and CDR2: PRHDT, FYEKMQ (reference sequence). The CDR3 covers 16 residues. J gave up 7 bases and V 5 bases, and 7 bases lay outside the gene matches.

The rearrangement uses TRBV28 and TRBJ2-7; TRBD2 might be the D (6 bases). Looked up from germline, CDR1 is MDHEN and CDR2 is SYDVKM. CDR3 length equals 15 residues. V lost 6 bases and J 3 bases, leaving 18 bases between the germline ends. The CDR3 spells CASSSNGGAFYEQYF. In DNA form, the CDR3 reads TGTGCCAGCAGCTCCAACGGGGGAGCCTTCTACGAGCAGTACTTC.

The genes are TRBV6-6 and TRBJ2-5; perhaps TRBD1 as D (6 bases). CDR3 length: 14 amino acids. The germline V and J ends were trimmed by 4 bases and 6 bases, with 15 bases remaining between them. Germline CDR1 is MNHNY and CDR2 is SVGAGI (reference sequence). The CDR3 region has the DNA TGTGCCAGCAGTTCGGACAGTCGGTCGCAGACCCAGTACTTC. It is translated as CASSSDSRSQTQYF.

The rearrangement joins TRBV9 to TRBJ2-3; D ambiguous. In germline, CDR1 is SGDLS, CDR2 YYNGEE. CDR3 size: 13 residues. Between the trimmed V and J ends, which lost 3 bases and 0 bases, there was a span of 5 bases. The CDR3 is CASSADSTDTQYF. The CDR3 bases are TGTGCCAGCAGCGCCGACAGCACAGATACGCAGTATTTT. Looking up the rest from reference TRBV9 and TRBJ2-3 gives the full variable domain: DSGVTQTPKHLITATGQRVTLRCSPRSGDLSVYWYQQSLDQGLQFLIQYYNGEERAKGNILERFSAQQFPDLHSELNLSSLELGDSALYFCASSADSTDTQYFGPGTRLTVL.

This chain links TRBV7-8 with TRBJ2-1; D is perhaps TRBD2 (6 bases). The CDR3 sequence is 19 residues long. Deletions cut 4 bases from V and 5 bases from J, with 27 bases between. Germline V gives CDR1 SGHVS, CDR2 FQNEAQ. CDR3 DNA sequence: TGTGCCAGCAGCTATCCCCTCCTCTCTAGCGAGTATTCAAACAATGAGCAGTTCTTC. As protein: CASSYPLLSSEYSNNEQFF.

V and J are TRBV5-6 and TRBJ2-5; D tentatively fits TRBD1 or TRBD2 (6 bases each). Germline V CDR1 and CDR2: SGHDT, YYEEEE. The CDR3 has 15 amino acids. V gave up 4 bases and J gave up 5 bases, with 18 bases separating them. The DNA of the CDR3 is TGTGCCAGCAGCCCCGGGTGGCAGGGGAGGGAGACCCAGTACTTC. It translates to CASSPGWQGRETQYF.

The V gene is TRBV7-3, the J gene TRBJ2-3, with TRBD2 as a possible D gene (5 bases). Germline CDR1 is SGHTA and CDR2 is FQGTGA. The V end was cut by 1 base, the J end by 5 bases, with 16 bases between. The CDR3 length is 16 residues. CDR3 amino acids: CASSLRESWSVDTQYF. The CDR3 DNA follows: TGTGCCAGCAGCTTAAGGGAGAGCTGGTCGGTAGATACGCAGTATTTT.

CDR3 nucleotide sequence: TGTGCCAGCAGCGAAATTATCGGGAATGAGCAGTTCTTC. This translates into CASSEIIGNEQFF. The gene calls are TRBV27 and TRBJ2-1; D is undetermined. Trimming removed 6 bases from V and 7 bases from J, with 13 bases in between. Germline CDR1 reads MNHEY; CDR2 reads SMNVEV (reference sequence). The CDR3 length is 13 residues.

CDR3 in DNA: TGCGCCAGCAGAGGGTACGGCGGGGAGCAGTACTTC. It yields the protein CASRGYGGEQYF. This sequence joins TRBV5-1 and TRBJ2-7; perhaps TRBD2 as D (5 bases). Germline CDR1 and CDR2: SGHRS and YFSETQ. The CDR3 has 12 residues. V was trimmed by 5 bases and J by 7 bases, leaving 13 bases between them.

In its sample, this clone was seen a few times. Other DNA sequences in the same sample also yield this CDR3. V is TRBV19 and J is TRBJ1-1; tentatively, D is TRBD1 (6 bases). From germline, CDR1 is LNHDA and CDR2 SQIVND (reference sequence). This CDR3 has 14 residues. Between the trimmed V and J ends, which lost 3 bases and 1 base, there was a span of 9 bases. Here the CDR3 DNA reads TGTGCCAGTAGTATTAGGGACACGAACACTGAAGCTTTCTTT. The encoded protein is CASSIRDTNTEAFF.

This chain uses TRBV27 with TRBJ2-7; tentatively, D is TRBD1 (5 bases). Trimming removed 8 bases from V and 4 bases from J, with 15 bases in between. The CDR3 has 13 residues. Germline V gene lookup returns CDR1 MNHEY and CDR2 SMNVEV (reference sequence). CDR3 coding DNA: TGTGCCAGCTTAGGGGCACCCGGATACGAGCAGTACTTC. Protein product: CASLGAPGYEQYF.

This chain links TRBV20-1 with TRBJ2-5; D may be TRBD2 (6 bases). The J call could be wrong; TRBJ2-7 is a better fit for the DNA end. The CDR3 length is 11 residues. Germline lookup yields CDR1 DFQATT and CDR2 SNEGSKA (reference sequence). CDR3 coding DNA: TGCAGTGCTAGGACGGGAGTCGAGCAGTACTTC. As protein: CSARTGVEQYF.

This chain connects TRBV9 to TRBJ2-7; 8 nucleotides line up with TRBD2. CDR1 is SGDLS and CDR2 is YYNGEE in the germline V gene. V trimming: 4 bases; J trimming: 6 bases; junction bases outside the gene matches: 12. The CDR3 consists of 15 residues. CDR3: CASSPGGGTTAEQYF. CDR3 nucleotide sequence: TGTGCCAGCAGCCCCGGGGGGGGAACGACGGCCGAGCAGTACTTC. The entire variable domain, with the rest obtained from reference TRBV9 and TRBJ2-7, is as follows: DSGVTQTPKHLITATGQRVTLRCSPRSGDLSVYWYQQSLDQGLQFLIQYYNGEERAKGNILERFSAQQFPDLHSELNLSSLELGDSALYFCASSPGGGTTAEQYFGPGTRLTVT.

The chain joins TRBV6-5 to TRBJ2-7, with 11 bases aligning to TRBD2. The germline gives CDR1 MNHEY, CDR2 SVGAGI. J lost 4 bases, V lost 3 bases, and 8 bases had no gene match. There are 16 residues in the CDR3. The CDR3 DNA reads as TGTGCCAGCAGTTATCAAACTAGCGGGAGTATGTACGAGCAGTACTTC. This codes for CASSYQTSGSMYEQYF.

This CDR3 reads CASSFGNYEQYF. CDR3 nucleotide sequence: TGTGCCAGCAGCTTCGGCAACTACGAGCAGTACTTC. This chain joins TRBV5-6 and TRBJ2-7; D remains ambiguous. Germline V gene sequence: CDR1 SGHDT, CDR2 YYEEEE. Trimming pared 2 bases from V and 3 bases from J, leaving 6 bases between. The CDR3 extends over 12 amino acids. Full variable domain (remainder filled in from reference TRBV5-6 and TRBJ2-7): DAGVTQSPTHLIKTRGQQVTLRCSPKSGHDTVSWYQQALGQGPQFIFQYYEEEERQRGNFPDRFSGHQFPNYSSELNVNALLLGDSALYLCASSFGNYEQYFGPGTRLTVT.

The chain is built from TRBV7-3 and TRBJ2-1; D assignment may be TRBD1 or TRBD2 (6 bases each). The CDR3 is made up of 15 amino acids. The germline CDR1 and CDR2 sequences are SGHTA and FQGTGA. V was pared by 6 bases and J by 2 bases, with 14 bases between. CDR3 sequence (DNA): TGTGCCAGCAGTGAAGGAGGGGGAACCTACAATGAGCAGTTCTTC. Translation: CASSEGGGTYNEQFF. The entire variable domain, with the rest obtained from reference TRBV7-3 and TRBJ2-1, is as follows: GAGVSQTPSNKVTEKGKYVELRCDPISGHTALYWYRQSLGQGPEFLIYFQGTGAADDSGLPNDRFFAVRPEGSVSTLKIQRTERGDSAVYLCASSEGGGTYNEQFFGPGTRLTVL.

V usage is TRBV11-2 and J usage is TRBJ2-7, with TRBD2 identical over 13 bases. CDR1 is SGHAT, CDR2 FQNNGV, per germline. This CDR3 is built from 15 residues. Losses at the gene ends were 5 bases for V and 2 bases for J; bases not matched to a gene: 3. CDR3 loop: CASSAGLAGAYEQYF. The DNA for the CDR3 is TGTGCCAGCAGCGCCGGACTAGCGGGGGCCTACGAGCAGTACTTC.

The genes are TRBV10-2 and TRBJ2-3; D remains unclear. This CDR3 spans 13 amino acids. Trimming took 7 bases from V and 2 from J, leaving 10 bases between them. In germline, CDR1 is WSHSY, CDR2 SAAADI. The CDR3 bases are TGCGCCAGCACGGGCAGCTACACAGATACGCAGTATTTT. The encoded protein is CASTGSYTDTQYF.

This chain links TRBV27 with TRBJ2-3, with D unresolved. Germline V gene lookup returns CDR1 MNHEY and CDR2 SMNVEV (reference sequence). The CDR3 totals 10 residues. The CDR3 here is CVIGTDTQYF. CDR3 nucleotides: TGTGTGATAGGGACAGATACGCAGTATTTT.